This TCR beta chain emerged from a study of blood T cell repertoires in COVID-19. Original handling: Using reference gene primer amplification, nucleated cell counts were estimated. Sequenced by immunoSEQ multiplex PCR; TCRdb stores in-frame clones only, minus some. V, J and clone size are those of that table, while D and trimming were read from the DNA. This sample has fewer than 60,000 clones; around 81% occur once, and the top ten carry around 7.2%. Trimming removed 4 bases from V and 5 bases from J; junction bases left unmatched: 7. Germline values: CDR1 SGHRS, CDR2 YFSETQ. This CDR3 contains 14 residues.

The sequencing sample was made of peripheral blood. V is TRBV5-1 and J is TRBJ2-7, with TRBD1 identical over 9 bases. The sequence derives from a man between 65 and 79 years old with active COVID-19. CDR3 sequence (DNA): TGCGCCAGCAGCCCGGGACAGGGAGTGAACGAGCAGTACTTC. Amino acids: CASSPGQGVNEQYF.